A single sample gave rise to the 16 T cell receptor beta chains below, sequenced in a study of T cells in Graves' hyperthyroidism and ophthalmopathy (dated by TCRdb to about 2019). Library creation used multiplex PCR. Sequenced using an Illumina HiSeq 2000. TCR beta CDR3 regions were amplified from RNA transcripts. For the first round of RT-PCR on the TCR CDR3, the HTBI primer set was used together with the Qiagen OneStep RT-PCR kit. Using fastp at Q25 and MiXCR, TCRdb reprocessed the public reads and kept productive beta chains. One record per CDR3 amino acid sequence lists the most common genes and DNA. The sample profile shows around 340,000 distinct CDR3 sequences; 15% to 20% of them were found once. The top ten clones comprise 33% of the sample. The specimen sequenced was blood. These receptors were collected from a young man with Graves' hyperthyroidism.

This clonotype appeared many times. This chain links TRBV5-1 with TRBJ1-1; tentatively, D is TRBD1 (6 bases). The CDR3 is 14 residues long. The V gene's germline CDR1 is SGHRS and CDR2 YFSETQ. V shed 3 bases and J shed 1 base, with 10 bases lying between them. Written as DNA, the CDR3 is TGCGCCAGCAGCTCACAGGGACCGAACACTGAAGCTTTCTTT. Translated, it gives CASSSQGPNTEAFF.

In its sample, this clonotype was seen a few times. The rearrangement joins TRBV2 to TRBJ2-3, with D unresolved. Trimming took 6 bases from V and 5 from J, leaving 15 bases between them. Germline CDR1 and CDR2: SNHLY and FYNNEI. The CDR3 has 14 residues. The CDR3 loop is CASSARDFGDTQYF. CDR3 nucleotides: TGTGCCAGCAGCGCTAGAGATTTTGGAGATACGCAGTATTTT. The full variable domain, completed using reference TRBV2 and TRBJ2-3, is EPEVTQTPSHQVTQMGQEVILRCVPISNHLYFYWYRQILGQKVEFLVSFYNNEISEKSEIFDDQFSVERPDGSNFTLKIRSTKLEDSAMYFCASSARDFGDTQYFGPGTRLTVL.

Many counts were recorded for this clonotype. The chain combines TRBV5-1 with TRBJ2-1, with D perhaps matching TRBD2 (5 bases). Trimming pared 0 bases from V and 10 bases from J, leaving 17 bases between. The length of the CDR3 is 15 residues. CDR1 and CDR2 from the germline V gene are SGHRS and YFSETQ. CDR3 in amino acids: CASSLAAGPGLEQFF. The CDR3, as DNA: TGCGCCAGCAGCTTGGCTGCAGGCCCGGGATTGGAGCAGTTCTTC.

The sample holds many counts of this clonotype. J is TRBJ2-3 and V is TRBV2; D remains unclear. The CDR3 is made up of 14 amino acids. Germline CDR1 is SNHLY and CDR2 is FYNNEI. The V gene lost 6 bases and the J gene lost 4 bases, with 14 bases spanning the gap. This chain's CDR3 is CASSVSGVADTQYF. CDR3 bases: TGTGCCAGCAGCGTCAGTGGGGTGGCAGATACGCAGTATTTT.

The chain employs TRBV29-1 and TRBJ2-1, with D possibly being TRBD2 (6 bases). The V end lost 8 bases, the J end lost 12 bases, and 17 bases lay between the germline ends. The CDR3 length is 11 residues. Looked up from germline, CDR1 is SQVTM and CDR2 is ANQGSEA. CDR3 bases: TGCAGCTGGCGGGGTTCACAGGCGCAGTTCTTC. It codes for CSWRGSQAQFF.

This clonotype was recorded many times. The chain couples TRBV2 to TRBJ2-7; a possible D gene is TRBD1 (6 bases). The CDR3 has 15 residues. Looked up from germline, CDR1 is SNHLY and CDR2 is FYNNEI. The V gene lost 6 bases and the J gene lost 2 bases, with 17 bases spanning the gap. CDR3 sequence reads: CASSYDRGGTYEQYF. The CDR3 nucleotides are TGTGCCAGCAGCTACGATCGAGGGGGTACCTACGAGCAGTACTTC.

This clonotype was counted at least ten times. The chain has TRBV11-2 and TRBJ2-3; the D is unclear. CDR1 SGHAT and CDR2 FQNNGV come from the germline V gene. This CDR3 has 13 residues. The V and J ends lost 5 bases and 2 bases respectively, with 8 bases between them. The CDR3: CASSPAFTDTQYF. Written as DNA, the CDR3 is TGTGCCAGCAGCCCGGCGTTCACAGATACGCAGTATTTT. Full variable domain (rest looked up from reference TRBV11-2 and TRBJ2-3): EAGVAQSPRYKIIEKRQSVAFWCNPISGHATLYWYQQILGQGPKLLIQFQNNGVVDDSQLPKDRFSAERLKGVDSTLKIQPAKLEDSAVYLCASSPAFTDTQYFGPGTRLTVL.

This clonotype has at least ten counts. CDR3 sequence reads: CASSLNWAPADTQYF. The CDR3 DNA is TGTGCCAGCAGCCTAAACTGGGCCCCGGCAGATACGCAGTATTTT. The V gene is TRBV11-2, the J gene TRBJ2-3; no reliable D call. The V gene lost 5 bases and the J gene lost 4 bases, with 16 bases spanning the gap. Germline CDR1 is SGHAT and CDR2 is FQNNGV. The CDR3 runs 15 residues.

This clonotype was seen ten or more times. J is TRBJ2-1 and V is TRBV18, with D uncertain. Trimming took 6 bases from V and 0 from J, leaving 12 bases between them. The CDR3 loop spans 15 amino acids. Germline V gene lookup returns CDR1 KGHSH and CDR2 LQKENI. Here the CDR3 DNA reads TGTGCCAGCTCTTTATTTAGGAGCTCCTACAATGAGCAGTTCTTC. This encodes CASSLFRSSYNEQFF.

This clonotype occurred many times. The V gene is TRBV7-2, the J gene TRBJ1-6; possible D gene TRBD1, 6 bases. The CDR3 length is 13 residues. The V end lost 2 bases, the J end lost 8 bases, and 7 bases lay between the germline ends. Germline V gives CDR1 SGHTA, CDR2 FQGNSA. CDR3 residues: CASSLYRDSPLHF. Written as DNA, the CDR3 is TGTGCCAGCAGCTTATACAGGGATTCACCCCTCCACTTT. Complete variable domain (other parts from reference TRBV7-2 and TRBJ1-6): GAGVSQSPSNKVTEKGKDVELRCDPISGHTALYWYRQSLGQGLEFLIYFQGNSAPDKSGLPSDRFSAERTGGSVSTLTIQRTQQEDSAVYLCASSLYRDSPLHFGNGTRLTVT.

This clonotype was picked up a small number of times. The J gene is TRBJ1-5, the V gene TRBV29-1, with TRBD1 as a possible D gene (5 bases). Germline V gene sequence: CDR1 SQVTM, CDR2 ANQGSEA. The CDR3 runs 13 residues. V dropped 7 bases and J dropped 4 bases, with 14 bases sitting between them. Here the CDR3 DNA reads TGCAGCGCCTGGGACGGTGAGAATCAGCCCCAGCATTTT. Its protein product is CSAWDGENQPQHF.

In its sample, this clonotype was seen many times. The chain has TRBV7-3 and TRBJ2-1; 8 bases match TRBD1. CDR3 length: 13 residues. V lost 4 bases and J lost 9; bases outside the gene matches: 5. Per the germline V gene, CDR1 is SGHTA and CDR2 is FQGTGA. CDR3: CASSSDRAGEQFF. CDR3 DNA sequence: TGTGCCAGCAGCTCGGACAGGGCGGGTGAGCAGTTCTTC.

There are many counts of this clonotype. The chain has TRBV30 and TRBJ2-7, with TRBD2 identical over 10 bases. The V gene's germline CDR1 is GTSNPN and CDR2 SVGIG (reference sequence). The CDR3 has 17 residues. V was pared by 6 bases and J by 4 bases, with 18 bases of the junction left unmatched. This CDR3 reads CACHPPREREGVYEQYF. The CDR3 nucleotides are TGTGCCTGCCACCCCCCACGGGAGCGGGAGGGTGTATACGAGCAGTACTTC.

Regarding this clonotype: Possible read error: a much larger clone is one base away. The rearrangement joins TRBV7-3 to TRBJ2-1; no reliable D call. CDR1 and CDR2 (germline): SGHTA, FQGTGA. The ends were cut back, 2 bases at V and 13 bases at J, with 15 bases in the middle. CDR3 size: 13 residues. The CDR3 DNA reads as TGTGCCAGCAGCTTAGATCCCCAGACCCCCCAGTTCTTC. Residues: CASSLDPQTPQFF. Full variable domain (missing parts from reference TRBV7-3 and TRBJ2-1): GAGVSQTPSNKVTEKGKYVELRCDPISGHTALYWYRQSLGQGPEFLIYFQGTGAADDSGLPNDRFFAVRPEGSVSTLKIQRTERGDSAVYLCASSLDPQTPQFFGPGTRLTVL.

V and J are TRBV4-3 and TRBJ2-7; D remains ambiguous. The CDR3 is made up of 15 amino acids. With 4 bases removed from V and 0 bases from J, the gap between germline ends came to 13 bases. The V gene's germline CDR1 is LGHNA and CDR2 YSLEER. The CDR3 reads CASSLSLKSSYEQYF. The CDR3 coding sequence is TGCGCCAGCAGCCTAAGCCTTAAGAGCTCCTACGAGCAGTACTTC.

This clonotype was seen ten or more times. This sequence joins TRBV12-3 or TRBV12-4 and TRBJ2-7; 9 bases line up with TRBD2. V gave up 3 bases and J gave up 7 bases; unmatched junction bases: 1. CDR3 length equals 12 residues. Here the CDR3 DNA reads TGTGCCAGCAGTTTGCTAGCGGGGGAGCAGTACTTC. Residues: CASSLLAGEQYF.